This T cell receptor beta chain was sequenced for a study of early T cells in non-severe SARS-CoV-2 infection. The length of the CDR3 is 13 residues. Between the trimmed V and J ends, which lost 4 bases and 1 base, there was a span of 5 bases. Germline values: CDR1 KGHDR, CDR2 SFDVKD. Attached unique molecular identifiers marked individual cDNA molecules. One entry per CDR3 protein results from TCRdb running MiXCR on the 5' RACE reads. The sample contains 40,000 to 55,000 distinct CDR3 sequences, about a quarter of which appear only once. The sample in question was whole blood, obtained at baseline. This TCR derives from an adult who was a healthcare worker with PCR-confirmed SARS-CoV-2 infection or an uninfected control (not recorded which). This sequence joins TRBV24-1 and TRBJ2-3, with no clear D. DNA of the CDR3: TGTGCCACCAGTGAGAGAGGCACAGATACGCAGTATTTT. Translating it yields CATSERGTDTQYF.